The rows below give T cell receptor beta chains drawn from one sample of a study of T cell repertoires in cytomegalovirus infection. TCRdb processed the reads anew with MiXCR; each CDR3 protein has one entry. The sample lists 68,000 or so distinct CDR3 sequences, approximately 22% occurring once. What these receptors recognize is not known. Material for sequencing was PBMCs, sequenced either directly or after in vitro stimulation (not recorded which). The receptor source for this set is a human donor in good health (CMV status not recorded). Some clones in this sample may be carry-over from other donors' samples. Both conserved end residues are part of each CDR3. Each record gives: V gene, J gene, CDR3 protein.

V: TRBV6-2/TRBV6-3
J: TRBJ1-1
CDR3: CASRGLTGTEAFF

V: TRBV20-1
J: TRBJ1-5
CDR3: CSARIAGEPQHF

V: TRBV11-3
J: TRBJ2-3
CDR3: CASSPGTGFRTQYF

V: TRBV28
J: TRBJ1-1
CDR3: CASLQLVTEAFF

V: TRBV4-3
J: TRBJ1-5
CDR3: CASSQDFNRPQHF

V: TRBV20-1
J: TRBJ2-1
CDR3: CSARVTSGSNEQFF

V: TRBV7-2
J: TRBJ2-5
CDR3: CASSLGQGIRGTQYF

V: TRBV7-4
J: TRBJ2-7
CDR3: CASSSLAGEARWCYEQYF

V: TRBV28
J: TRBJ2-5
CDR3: CASRPLDRGETQYF

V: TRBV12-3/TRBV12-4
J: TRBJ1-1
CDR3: CASSTTVNTEAFF

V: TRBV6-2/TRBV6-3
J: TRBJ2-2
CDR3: CASSSPQGRSTGELFF

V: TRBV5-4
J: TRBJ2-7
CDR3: CASSAAGVHEQYF

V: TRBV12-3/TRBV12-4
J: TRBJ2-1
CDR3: CASIREDEQFF

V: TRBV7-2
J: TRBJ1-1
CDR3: CASSLDRGKNTEAFF

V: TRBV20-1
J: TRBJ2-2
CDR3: CSASPTSINTGELFF

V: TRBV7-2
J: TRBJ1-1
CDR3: CASSLGATTEAFF

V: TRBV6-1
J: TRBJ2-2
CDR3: CASSYSVPGELFF

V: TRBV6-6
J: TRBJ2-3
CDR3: CASSRTSGRDTQYF

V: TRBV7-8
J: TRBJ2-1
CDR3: CASSLRRASGRNDEQFF

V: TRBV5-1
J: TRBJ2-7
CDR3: CASSSRRLGQGSEQYF

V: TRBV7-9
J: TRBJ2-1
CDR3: CASSYYGLADYNEQFF

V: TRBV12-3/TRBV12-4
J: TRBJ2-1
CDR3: CASSPFYNEQFF

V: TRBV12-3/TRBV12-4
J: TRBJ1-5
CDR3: CASSLGQGGLQPQHF

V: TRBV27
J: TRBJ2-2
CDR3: CASRGGGTYTGELFF

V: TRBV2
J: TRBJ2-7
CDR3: CASRDRVGSYEQYF

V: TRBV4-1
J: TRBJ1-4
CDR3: CASSQEGNSNEKLFF

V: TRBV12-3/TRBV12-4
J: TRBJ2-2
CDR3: CASTNLGSSGELFF

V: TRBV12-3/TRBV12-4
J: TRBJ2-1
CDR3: CASSLTGVYEQFF

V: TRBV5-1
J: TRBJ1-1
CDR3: CASSLGGRGTEAFF

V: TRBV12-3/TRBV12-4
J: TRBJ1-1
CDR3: CASSTNSRNTEAFF

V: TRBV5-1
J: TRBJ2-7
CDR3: CASSLQGGSYEQYF

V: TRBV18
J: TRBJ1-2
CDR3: CASSPRQEANYGYTF

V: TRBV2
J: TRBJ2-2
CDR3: CASSLAGGDTGELFF

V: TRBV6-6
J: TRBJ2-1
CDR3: CASSQRASGNNEQFF

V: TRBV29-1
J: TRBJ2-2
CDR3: CSVQVPTTGELFF

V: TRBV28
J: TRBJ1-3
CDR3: CASSSPTGTNSGHTIYF

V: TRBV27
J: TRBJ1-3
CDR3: CASSPRDRGYTIYF

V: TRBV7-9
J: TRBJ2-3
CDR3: CASSRGRRGTDTQYF

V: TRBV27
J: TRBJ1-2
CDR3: CASSPKAELYGYTF

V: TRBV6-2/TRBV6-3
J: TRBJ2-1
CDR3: CATWGLAGGGSYNEQFF

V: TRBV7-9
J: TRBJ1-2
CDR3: CASSFTGNGYTF

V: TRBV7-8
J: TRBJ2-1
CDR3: CASSSTGGRTDEQFF

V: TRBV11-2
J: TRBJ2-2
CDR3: CASSPVYTGELFF

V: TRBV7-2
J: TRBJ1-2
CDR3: CASSYQISNYGYTF

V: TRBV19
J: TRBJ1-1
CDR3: CASSIQGMNTEAFF

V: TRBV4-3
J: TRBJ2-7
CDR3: CASSQELSGTGDEQYF

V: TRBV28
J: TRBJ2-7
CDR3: CASSFGTGTYEQYF

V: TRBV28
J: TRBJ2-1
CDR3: CASSFLAGAGEEQFF

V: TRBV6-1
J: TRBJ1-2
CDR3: CASRVDPGQALLRTF

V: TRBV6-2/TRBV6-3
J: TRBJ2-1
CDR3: CASSYVYHNEQFF

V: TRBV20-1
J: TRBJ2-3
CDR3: CSANSLDTQYF

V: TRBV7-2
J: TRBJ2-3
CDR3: CASSPRLAGNTQYF

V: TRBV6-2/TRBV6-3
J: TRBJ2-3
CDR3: CASSTRLAFDTQYF

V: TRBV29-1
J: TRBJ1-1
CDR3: CSVGITTEAFF

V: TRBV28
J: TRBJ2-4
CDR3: CASSPTNFANIQYF